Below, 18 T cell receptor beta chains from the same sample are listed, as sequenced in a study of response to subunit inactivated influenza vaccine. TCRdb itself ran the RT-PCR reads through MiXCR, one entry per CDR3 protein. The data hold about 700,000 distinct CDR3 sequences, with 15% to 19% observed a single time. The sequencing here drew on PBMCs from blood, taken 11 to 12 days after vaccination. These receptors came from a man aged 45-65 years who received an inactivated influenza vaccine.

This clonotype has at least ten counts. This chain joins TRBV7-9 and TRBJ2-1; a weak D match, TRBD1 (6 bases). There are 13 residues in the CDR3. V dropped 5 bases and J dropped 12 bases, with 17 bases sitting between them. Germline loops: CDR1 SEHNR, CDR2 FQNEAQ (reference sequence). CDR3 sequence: CASSQDSRTGQFF. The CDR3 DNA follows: TGTGCCAGCAGCCAGGACAGCCGCACGGGGCAGTTCTTC.

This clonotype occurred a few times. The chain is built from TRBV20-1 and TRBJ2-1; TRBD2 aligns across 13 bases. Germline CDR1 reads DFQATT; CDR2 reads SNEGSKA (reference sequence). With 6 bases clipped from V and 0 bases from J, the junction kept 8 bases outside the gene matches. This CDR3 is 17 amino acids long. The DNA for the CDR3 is TGCAGTGCCGTGGGACTAGCGGGATGGAGCTCCTACAATGAGCAGTTCTTC. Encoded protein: CSAVGLAGWSSYNEQFF.

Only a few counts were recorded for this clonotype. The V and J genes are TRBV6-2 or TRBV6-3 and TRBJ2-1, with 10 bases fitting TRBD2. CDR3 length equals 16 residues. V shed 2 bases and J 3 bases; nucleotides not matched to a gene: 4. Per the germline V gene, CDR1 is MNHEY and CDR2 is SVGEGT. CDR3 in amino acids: CASSYPRTSGYNEQFF. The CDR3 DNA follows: TGTGCCAGCAGTTACCCTAGGACTAGCGGCTACAATGAGCAGTTCTTC.

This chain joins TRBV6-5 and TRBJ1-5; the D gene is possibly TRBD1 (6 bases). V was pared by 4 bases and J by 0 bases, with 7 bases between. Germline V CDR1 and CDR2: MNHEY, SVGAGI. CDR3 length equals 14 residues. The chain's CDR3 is CASSSQGSNQPQHF. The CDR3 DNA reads TGTGCCAGCAGTTCACAGGGTAGCAATCAGCCCCAGCATTTT.

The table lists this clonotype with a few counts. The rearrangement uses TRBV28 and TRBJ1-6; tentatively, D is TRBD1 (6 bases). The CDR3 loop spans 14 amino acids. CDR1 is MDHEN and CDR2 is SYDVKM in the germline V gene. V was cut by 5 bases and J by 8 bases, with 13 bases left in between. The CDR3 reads CASSKTGLDSPLHF. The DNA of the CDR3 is TGTGCCAGCAGTAAGACAGGATTGGATTCACCCCTCCACTTT.

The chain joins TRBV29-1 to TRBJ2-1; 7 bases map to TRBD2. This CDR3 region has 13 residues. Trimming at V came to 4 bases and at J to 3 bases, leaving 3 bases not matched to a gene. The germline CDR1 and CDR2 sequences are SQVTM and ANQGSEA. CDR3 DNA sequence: TGCAGCGTTGCCGGGACTAACTACAATGAGCAGTTCTTC. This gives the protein CSVAGTNYNEQFF.

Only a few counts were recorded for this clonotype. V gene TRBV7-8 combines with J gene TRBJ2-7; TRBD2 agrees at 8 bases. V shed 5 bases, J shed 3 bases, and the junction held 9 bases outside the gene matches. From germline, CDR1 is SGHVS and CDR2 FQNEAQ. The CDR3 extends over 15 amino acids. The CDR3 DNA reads TGTGCCAGCAGCCCCACTAGCGGACCCCGCTACGAGCAGTACTTC. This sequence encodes CASSPTSGPRYEQYF.

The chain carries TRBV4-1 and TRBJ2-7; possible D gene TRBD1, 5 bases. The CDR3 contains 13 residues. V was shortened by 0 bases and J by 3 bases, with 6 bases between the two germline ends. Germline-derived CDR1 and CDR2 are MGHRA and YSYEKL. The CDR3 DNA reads TGCGCCAGCAGCCAAGAACAGGACTACGAGCAGTACTTC. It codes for CASSQEQDYEQYF.

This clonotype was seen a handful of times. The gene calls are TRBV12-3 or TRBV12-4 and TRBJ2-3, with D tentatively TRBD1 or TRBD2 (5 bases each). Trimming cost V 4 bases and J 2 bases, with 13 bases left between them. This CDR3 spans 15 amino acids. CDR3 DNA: TGTGCCAGCAGTTCCGGGACCAGCCACACAGATACGCAGTATTTT. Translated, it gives CASSSGTSHTDTQYF.

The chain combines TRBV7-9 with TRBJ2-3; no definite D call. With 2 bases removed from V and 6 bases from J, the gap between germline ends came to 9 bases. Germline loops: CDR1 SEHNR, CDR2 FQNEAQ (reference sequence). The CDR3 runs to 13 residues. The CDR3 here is CASSLRTADTQYF. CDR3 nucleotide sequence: TGTGCCAGCAGCTTAAGGACCGCCGATACGCAGTATTTT.

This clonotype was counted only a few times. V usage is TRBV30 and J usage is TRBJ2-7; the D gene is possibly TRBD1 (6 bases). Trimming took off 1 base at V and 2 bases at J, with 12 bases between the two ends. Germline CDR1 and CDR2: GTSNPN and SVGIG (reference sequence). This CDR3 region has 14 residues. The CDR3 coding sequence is TGTGCCTGGAGTGCCGGGACAACTACCTACGAGCAGTACTTC. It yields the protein CAWSAGTTTYEQYF.

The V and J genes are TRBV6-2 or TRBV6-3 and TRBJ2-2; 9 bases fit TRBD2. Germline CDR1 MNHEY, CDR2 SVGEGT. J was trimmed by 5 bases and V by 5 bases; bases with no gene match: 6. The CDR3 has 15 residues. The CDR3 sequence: CASSRLAARTGELFF. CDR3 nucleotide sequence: TGTGCCAGCAGTCGACTAGCGGCCCGAACCGGGGAGCTGTTTTTT.

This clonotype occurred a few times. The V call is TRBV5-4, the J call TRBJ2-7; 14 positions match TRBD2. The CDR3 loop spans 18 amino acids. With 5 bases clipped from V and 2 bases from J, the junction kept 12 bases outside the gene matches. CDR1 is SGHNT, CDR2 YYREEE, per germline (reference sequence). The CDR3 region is CASSRALGLAGETYEQYF. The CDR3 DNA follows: TGTGCCAGCAGTCGGGCCCTGGGACTAGCGGGGGAGACCTACGAGCAGTACTTC.

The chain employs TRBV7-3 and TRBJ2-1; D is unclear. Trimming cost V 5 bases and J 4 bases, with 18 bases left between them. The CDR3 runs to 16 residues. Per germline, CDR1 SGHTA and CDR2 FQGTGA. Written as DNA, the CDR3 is TGTGCCAGCAGCCCTGACCGACCCCTGGCTTACAATGAGCAGTTCTTC. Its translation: CASSPDRPLAYNEQFF.

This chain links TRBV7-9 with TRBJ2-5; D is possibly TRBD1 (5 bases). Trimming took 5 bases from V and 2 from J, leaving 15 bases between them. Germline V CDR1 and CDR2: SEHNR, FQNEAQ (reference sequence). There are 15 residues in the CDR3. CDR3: CASSTFTGRQETQYF. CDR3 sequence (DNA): TGTGCCAGCAGCACTTTTACAGGACGACAAGAGACCCAGTACTTC. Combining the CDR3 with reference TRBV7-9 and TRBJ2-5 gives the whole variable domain DTGVSQNPRHKITKRGQNVTFRCDPISEHNRLYWYRQTLGQGPEFLTYFQNEAQLEKSRLLSDRFSAERPKGSFSTLEIQRTEQGDSAMYLCASSTFTGRQETQYFGPGTRLLVL.

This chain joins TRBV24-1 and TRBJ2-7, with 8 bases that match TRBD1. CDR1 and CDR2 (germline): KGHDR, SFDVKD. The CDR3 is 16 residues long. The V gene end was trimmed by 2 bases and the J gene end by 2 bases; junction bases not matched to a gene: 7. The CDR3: CATSDSDRGLPYEQYF. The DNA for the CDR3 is TGTGCCACCAGTGATTCAGACAGGGGTCTGCCCTACGAGCAGTACTTC.

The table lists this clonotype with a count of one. The CDR3 is CSARVRTADNYGYTF. CDR3 DNA sequence: TGCAGTGCTAGAGTTCGGACAGCGGACAACTATGGCTACACCTTC. V and J are TRBV20-1 and TRBJ1-2, with a possible D match to TRBD1 (6 bases). Deletions cut 1 base from V and 2 bases from J, with 14 bases between. Germline loops: CDR1 DFQATT, CDR2 SNEGSKA (reference sequence). CDR3 length equals 15 residues.

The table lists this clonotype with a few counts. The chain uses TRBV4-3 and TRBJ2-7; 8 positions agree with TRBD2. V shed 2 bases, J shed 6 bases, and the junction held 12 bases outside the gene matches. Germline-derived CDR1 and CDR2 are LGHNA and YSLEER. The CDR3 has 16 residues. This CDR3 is CASSQPRGGRRCEQYF. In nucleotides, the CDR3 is TGCGCCAGCAGCCAACCCCGGGGGGGCAGGCGCTGCGAGCAGTACTTC.